This entry concerns a single TCR beta chain. What this receptor recognizes is not known. No much larger clonotype is one base removed from it; base qualities were not supplied. Reading the label with the study, this specimen's treatment or condition is: preoperative locoregional IRX-2 cytokine immunotherapy. The samples were obtained from a phase Ib study that tested preoperative, locoregional IRX-2 cytokine immunotherapy designed to prime immune responses. Donors were patients with early-stage breast cancer who received IRX-2 before surgery. From a lookup of the germline V gene, CDR1 and CDR2 are MDHEN and SYDVKM. The junction carries 7 bases between V and J, which are trimmed by 2 bases and 6 bases respectively. Taken from cysteine to phenylalanine, the CDR3 has 13 residues. Kept here is only the CDR3 DNA, which spans 39 bases and is read in frame from base 1. The data originate from a study of preoperative IRX-2 immunotherapy in early breast cancer (dated by TCRdb to between 2018 and 2021).

Library method: the immunoSEQ multiplex PCR assay. TCRdb stores this immuneACCESS table with in-frame sequences only. Part of the clones is absent; in the studies checked, under half of the shortfall reflects unresolved V genes, and no reason is known for the rest. Here the sample has tens of thousands of clones; roughly 80% occur a single time. The ten largest clones add up to about 1.5% of the sample. The TCR was taken from a human donor with breast cancer. The sequencing used lymph node tissue, collected after IRX-2 immunotherapy. The V and J genes are TRBV28 and TRBJ1-4; the D gene is unclear. The CDR3 reads CASSLVRDEKLFF. The nucleotides read TGTGCCAGCAGTTTAGTTAGGGATGAAAAACTGTTTTTT.